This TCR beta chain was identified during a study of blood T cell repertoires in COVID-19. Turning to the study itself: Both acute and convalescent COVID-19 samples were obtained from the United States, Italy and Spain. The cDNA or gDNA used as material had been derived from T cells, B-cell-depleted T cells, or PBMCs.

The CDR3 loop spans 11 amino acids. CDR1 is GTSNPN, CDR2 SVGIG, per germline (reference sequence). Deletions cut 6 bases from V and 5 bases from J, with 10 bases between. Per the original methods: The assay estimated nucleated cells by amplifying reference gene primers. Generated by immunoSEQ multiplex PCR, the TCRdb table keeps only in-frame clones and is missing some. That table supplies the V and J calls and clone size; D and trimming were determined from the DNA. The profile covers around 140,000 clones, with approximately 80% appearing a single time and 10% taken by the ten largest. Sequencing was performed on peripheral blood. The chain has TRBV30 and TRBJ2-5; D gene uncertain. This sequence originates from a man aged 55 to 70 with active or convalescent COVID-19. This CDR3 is CACTRWETQYF. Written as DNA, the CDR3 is TGTGCCTGCACCAGGTGGGAGACCCAGTACTTC.